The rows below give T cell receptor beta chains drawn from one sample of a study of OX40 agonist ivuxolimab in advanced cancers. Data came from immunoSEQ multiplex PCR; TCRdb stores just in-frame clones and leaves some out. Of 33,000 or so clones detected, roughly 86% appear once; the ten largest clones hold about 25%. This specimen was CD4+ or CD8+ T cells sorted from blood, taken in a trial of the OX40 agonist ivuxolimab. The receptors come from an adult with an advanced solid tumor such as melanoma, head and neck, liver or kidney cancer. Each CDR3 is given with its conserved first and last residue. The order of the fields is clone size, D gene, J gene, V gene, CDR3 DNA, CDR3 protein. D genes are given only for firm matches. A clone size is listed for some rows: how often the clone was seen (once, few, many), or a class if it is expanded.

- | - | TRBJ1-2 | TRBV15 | TGTGCCACCAGCGGAATGGGGCAGGACTATGGCTACACCTTC | CATSGMGQDYGYTF
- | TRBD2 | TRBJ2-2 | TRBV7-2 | TGTGCCAGCAGCTTGAGACTAGCTGTCGGGGAGCTGTTTTTT | CASSLRLAVGELFF
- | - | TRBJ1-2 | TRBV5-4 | TGTGCCAGCAACAGCGGGGGTCCAGATAACTATGGCTACACCTTC | CASNSGGPDNYGYTF
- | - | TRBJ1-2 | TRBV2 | TGTGCCAGCACCACGTGGGGCACCGATACCCATGGCTACACCTTC | CASTTWGTDTHGYTF
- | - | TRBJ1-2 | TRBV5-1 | TGCGCCAGCAGCTTGCAGGGTAACTATGGCTACACCTTC | CASSLQGNYGYTF
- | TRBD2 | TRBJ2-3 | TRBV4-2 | TGTGCCAGCAGCCAAGGGACTAGCGGAAGCACAGATACGCAGTATTTT | CASSQGTSGSTDTQYF
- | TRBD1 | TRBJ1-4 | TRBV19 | TGTGCCAGTAGTCGAAAGGGTCAGGGGGGAAATGAAAAACTGTTTTTT | CASSRKGQGGNEKLFF
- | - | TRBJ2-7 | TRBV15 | TGTGCCACCAGCAGGGACTTCACCCTCCAGTACTTC | CATSRDFTLQYF
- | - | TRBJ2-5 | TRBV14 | TGTGCCAGCAGCCAAGATTACGGGGAGACCCAGTACTTC | CASSQDYGETQYF
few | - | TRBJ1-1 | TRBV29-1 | TGCAGCGTTGTTGCGGTAGATGAAGCTTTCTTT | CSVVAVDEAFF
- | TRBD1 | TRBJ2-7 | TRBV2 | TGTGCCAGCAGTGGGGACAGAGTCTCCTACGAGCAGTACTTC | CASSGDRVSYEQYF
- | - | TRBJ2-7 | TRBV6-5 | TGTGCCAGCTCCACGGGTAGTACATACGAGCAGTACTTC | CASSTGSTYEQYF
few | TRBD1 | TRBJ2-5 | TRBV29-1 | TGCAGCGTTGATATTGTTTCCCGGACAGGGTTGGAGACCCAGTACTTC | CSVDIVSRTGLETQYF
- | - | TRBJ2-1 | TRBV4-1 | TGCGCCAGCAGCCAGTTAGAGGCTAGTGAGCAGTTCTTC | CASSQLEASEQFF
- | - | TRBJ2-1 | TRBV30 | TGTGCCTGGAGTCCCCACCCGGGGGAACGAAGTTACAATGAGCAGTTCTTC | CAWSPHPGERSYNEQFF